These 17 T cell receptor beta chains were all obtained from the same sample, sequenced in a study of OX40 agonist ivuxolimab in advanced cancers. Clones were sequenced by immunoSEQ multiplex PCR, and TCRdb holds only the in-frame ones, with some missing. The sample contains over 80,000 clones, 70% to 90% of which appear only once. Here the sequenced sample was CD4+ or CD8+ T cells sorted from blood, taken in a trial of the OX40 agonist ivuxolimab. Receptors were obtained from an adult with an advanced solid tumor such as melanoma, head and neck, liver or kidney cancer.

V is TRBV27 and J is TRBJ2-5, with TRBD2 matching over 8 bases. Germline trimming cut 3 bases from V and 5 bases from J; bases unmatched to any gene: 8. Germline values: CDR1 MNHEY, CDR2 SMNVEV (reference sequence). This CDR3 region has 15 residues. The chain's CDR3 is CASSFGAGALETQYF. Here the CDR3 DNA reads TGTGCCAGCAGTTTCGGAGCGGGAGCGCTTGAGACCCAGTACTTC.

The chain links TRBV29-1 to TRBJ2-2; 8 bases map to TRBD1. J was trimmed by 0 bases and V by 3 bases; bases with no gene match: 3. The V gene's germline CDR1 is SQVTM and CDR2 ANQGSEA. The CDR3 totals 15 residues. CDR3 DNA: TGCAGCGTTGATGGGGGACAGGCGAACACCGGGGAGCTGTTTTTT. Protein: CSVDGGQANTGELFF.

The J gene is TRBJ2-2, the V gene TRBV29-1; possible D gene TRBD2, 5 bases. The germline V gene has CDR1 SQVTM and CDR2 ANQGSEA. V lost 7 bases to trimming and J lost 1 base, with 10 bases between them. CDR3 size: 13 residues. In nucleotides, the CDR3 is TGCAGCGGGTGGACTGGGAACACCGGGGAGCTGTTTTTT. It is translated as CSGWTGNTGELFF.

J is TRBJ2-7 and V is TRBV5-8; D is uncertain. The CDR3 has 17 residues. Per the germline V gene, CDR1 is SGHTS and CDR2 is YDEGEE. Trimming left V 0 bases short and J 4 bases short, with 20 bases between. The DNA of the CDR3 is TGTGCCAGCAGCTTGGGGGTCGGTTTTAGTGTTTCTTACGAGCAGTACTTC. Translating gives CASSLGVGFSVSYEQYF. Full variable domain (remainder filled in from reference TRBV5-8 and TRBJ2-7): EAGVTQSPTHLIKTRGQQATLRCSPISGHTSVYWYQQALGLGLQFLLWYDEGEERNRGNFPPRFSGRQFPNYSSELNVNALELEDSALYLCASSLGVGFSVSYEQYFGPGTRLTVT.

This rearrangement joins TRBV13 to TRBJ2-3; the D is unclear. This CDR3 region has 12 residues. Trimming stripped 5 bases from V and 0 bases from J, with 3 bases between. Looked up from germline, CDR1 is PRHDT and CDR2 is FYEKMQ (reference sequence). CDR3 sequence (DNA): TGTGCCAGCAGCCGGAGCACAGATACGCAGTATTTT. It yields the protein CASSRSTDTQYF.

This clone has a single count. CDR3 in DNA: TGCGCCAGCAGTCAAGAGGGGTCCAGGGGTCACTATGGCTACACCTTC. Its protein is CASSQEGSRGHYGYTF. The chain couples TRBV23-1 to TRBJ1-2; tentative D call: TRBD1 (6 bases). TRBV23-1 is an open reading frame whose function is uncertain. The CDR3 loop spans 16 amino acids. Trimming removed 2 bases at V and 3 bases at J, with 16 bases between.

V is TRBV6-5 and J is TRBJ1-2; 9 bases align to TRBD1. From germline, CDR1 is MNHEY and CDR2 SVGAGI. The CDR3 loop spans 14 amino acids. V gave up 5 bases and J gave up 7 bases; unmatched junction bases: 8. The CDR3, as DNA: TGTGCCAGCAGTCACCGGGACAGGGTGGGTGGCTACACCTTC. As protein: CASSHRDRVGGYTF.

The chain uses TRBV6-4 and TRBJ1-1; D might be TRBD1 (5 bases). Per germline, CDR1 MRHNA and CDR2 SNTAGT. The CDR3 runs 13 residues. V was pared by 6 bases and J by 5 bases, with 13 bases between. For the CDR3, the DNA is TGTGCCAGCAGCGTCAGGGAGGGAACTGAAGCTTTCTTT. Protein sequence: CASSVREGTEAFF.

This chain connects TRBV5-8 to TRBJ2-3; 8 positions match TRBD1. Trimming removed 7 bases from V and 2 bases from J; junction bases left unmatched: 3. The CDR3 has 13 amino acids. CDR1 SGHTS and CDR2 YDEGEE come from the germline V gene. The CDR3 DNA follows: TGTGCCAGCCGACAGGGGAACACAGATACGCAGTATTTT. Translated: CASRQGNTDTQYF.

For the CDR3, the DNA is TGTGCCAGCAGTGAAGGTGGGGGGGCAGGTACCAATGAGCAGTTCTTC. Translated, it gives CASSEGGGAGTNEQFF. This chain links TRBV6-1 with TRBJ2-1, with D possibly TRBD2 on 7 matching bases. This CDR3 region has 16 residues. The germline CDR1 and CDR2 sequences are MNHNS and SASEGT. Trimming stripped 1 base from V and 6 bases from J, with 16 bases between.

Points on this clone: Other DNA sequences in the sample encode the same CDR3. The CDR3 DNA reads TGTGCCAGCTCACCGCAGGGGGCAGATGGCTACACCTTC. Translated, it gives CASSPQGADGYTF. This chain joins TRBV18 and TRBJ1-2; 8 bases fit TRBD1. Trimming cost V 3 bases and J 6 bases; bases outside gene matches: 3. Per germline, CDR1 KGHSH and CDR2 LQKENI. This CDR3 is 13 amino acids long.

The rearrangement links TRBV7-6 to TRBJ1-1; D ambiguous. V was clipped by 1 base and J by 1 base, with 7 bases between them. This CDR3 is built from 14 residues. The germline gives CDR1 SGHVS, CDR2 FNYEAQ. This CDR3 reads CASSLGQTNTEAFF. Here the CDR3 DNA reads TGTGCCAGCAGCTTAGGGCAGACGAACACTGAAGCTTTCTTT.

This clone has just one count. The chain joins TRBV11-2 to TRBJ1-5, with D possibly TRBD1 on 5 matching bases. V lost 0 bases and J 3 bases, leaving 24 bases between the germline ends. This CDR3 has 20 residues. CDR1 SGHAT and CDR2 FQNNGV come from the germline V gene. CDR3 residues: CASSLDEVCGRAIYNQPQHF. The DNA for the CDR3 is TGTGCCAGCAGCTTAGACGAGGTTTGCGGCAGGGCAATTTACAATCAGCCCCAGCATTTT.

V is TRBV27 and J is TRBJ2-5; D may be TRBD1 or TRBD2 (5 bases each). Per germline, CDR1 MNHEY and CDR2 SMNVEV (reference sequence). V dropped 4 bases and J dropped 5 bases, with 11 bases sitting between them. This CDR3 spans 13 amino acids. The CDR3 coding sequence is TGTGCCAGCAGTTCCCACCGGGACGAGACCCAGTACTTC. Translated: CASSSHRDETQYF.

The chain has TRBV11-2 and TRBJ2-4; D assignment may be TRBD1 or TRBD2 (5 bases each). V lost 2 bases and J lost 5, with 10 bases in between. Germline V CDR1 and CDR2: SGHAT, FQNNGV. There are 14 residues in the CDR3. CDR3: CASSLTQEENIQYF. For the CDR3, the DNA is TGTGCCAGCAGCTTAACACAGGAGGAAAACATTCAGTACTTC.

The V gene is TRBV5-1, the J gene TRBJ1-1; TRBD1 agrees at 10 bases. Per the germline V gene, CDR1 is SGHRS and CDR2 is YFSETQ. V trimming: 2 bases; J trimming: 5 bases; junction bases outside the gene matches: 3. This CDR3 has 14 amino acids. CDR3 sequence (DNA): TGCGCCAGCAGCTTTGGACAGGGGGGGACTGAAGCTTTCTTT. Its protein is CASSFGQGGTEAFF. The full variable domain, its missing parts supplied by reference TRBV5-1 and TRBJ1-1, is KAGVTQTPRYLIKTRGQQVTLSCSPISGHRSVSWYQQTPGQGLQFLFEYFSETQRNKGNFPGRFSGRQFSNSRSEMNVSTLELGDSALYLCASSFGQGGTEAFFGQGTRLTVV.

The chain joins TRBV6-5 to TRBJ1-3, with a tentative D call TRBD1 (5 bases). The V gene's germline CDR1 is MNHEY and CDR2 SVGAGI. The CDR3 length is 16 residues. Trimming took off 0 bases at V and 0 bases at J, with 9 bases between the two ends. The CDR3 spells CASSYSNQGSGNTIYF. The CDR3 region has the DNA TGTGCCAGCAGTTACTCGAACCAGGGCTCTGGAAACACCATATATTTT.